Each of the 23 T cell receptor beta chains below was sequenced from the same sample in a study of blood T cell repertoires in COVID-19. Sequencing used immunoSEQ multiplex PCR; TCRdb keeps in-frame clones, though not all of them. Among under 300,000 clones, approximately 86% were seen once, and the ten largest hold about 7.6%. The specimen was peripheral blood. The receptors were gathered from a woman between 70 and 85 years old with active or convalescent COVID-19.

The CDR3 nucleotides read TGTGCCAGCAGCCGGGGACAGAGGGATTCACCCCTCCACTTT. Amino acid sequence: CASSRGQRDSPLHF. V is TRBV6-5 and J is TRBJ1-6, with 7 bases fitting TRBD1. This CDR3 is 14 amino acids long. Germline CDR1 MNHEY, CDR2 SVGAGI. V trimming: 6 bases; J trimming: 8 bases; junction bases outside the gene matches: 7.

This rearrangement joins TRBV15 to TRBJ2-5, with D possibly being TRBD1 (6 bases). This CDR3 is 16 amino acids long. Germline V gene sequence: CDR1 LNHNV, CDR2 YYDKDF (reference sequence). With 1 base removed from V and 3 bases from J, the gap between germline ends came to 15 bases. The CDR3 loop reads CATSRGRKAGEETQYF. CDR3 DNA: TGTGCCACCAGCAGAGGGAGAAAGGCAGGGGAAGAGACCCAGTACTTC.

The chain recombines TRBV9 with TRBJ1-1; no reliable D call. Germline V gene lookup returns CDR1 SGDLS and CDR2 YYNGEE. CDR3 size: 14 residues. Trimming removed 0 bases from V and 4 bases from J, with 10 bases in between. The CDR3 here is CASSVGGGLTEAFF. Written as DNA, the CDR3 is TGTGCCAGCAGCGTAGGGGGAGGCCTCACTGAAGCTTTCTTT.

This clone was seen just once. The chain carries TRBV10-2 and TRBJ2-3; TRBD2 aligns across 9 bases. CDR3 length: 16 amino acids. Per germline, CDR1 WSHSY and CDR2 SAAADI. J lost 2 bases, V lost 7 bases, and 10 bases had no gene match. The CDR3 sequence is CASKTSSGGPTDTQYF. The CDR3 nucleotides are TGCGCCAGCAAGACCTCGAGCGGGGGGCCCACAGATACGCAGTATTTT.

The V call is TRBV19, the J call TRBJ2-1; weak D call: TRBD2 (7 bases). The germline V and J ends were trimmed by 5 bases and 1 base, with 24 bases remaining between them. CDR3 length: 19 residues. Germline V gene sequence: CDR1 LNHDA, CDR2 SQIVND (reference sequence). CDR3 bases: TGTGCCAGTAGTCGGGGGCTAAGCGGGGATCGACGATCCTACAATGAGCAGTTCTTC. Amino acid sequence: CASSRGLSGDRRSYNEQFF.

As regards this clone: Distinct nucleotide sequences in the sample also encode this CDR3. The gene calls are TRBV5-1 and TRBJ1-3; D not resolved. The germline V gene encodes CDR1 SGHRS and CDR2 YFSETQ. The ends were cut back, 4 bases at V and 2 bases at J, with 16 bases in the middle. The CDR3 sequence is 16 residues long. CDR3 amino acids: CASSHTSPGTGNTIYF. The DNA of the CDR3 is TGCGCCAGCAGCCACACTTCACCCGGGACTGGAAACACCATATATTTT.

The rearrangement links TRBV11-2 to TRBJ2-5; weak D call: TRBD1 (8 bases). V was pared by 6 bases and J by 5 bases, with 16 bases between. The CDR3 runs to 14 residues. Germline CDR1 and CDR2: SGHAT and FQNNGV. The CDR3 sequence: CASSFTGGEETQYF. CDR3 bases: TGTGCCAGCAGTTTTACAGGGGGGGAGGAGACCCAGTACTTC.

The chain is built from TRBV27 and TRBJ1-1; D gene ambiguous. Germline V gives CDR1 MNHEY, CDR2 SMNVEV (reference sequence). V lost 5 bases to trimming and J lost 0 bases, with 13 bases between them. The CDR3 is 15 amino acids. The CDR3 sequence: CASSAGGLVNTEAFF. The CDR3 DNA reads as TGTGCCAGCAGTGCGGGAGGGCTGGTGAACACTGAAGCTTTCTTT.

The V and J genes are TRBV9 and TRBJ1-5, with D tentatively TRBD1 (6 bases). The V end lost 4 bases, the J end lost 4 bases, and 18 bases lay between the germline ends. Germline V gene lookup returns CDR1 SGDLS and CDR2 YYNGEE. The CDR3 length is 16 residues. CDR3 loop: CASSLRQDLRNQPQHF. The CDR3 DNA reads TGTGCCAGCAGCCTTAGACAGGACCTTCGGAATCAGCCCCAGCATTTT.

V and J are TRBV7-6 and TRBJ2-3; 9 bases are shared with TRBD2. The germline V gene has CDR1 SGHVS and CDR2 FNYEAQ. The CDR3 loop spans 19 amino acids. V dropped 4 bases and J dropped 3; count of bases not matched to a gene: 17. CDR3 protein: CASSSPTAGGLIGTDTQYF. Written as DNA, the CDR3 is TGTGCCAGCAGCTCCCCAACCGCGGGGGGGCTTATCGGAACAGATACGCAGTATTTT.

A few counts support this clone. This chain connects TRBV7-2 to TRBJ2-3; 10 nucleotides match TRBD2. The CDR3 contains 16 residues. The trim removed 5 bases at V and 5 bases at J, leaving 10 bases unmatched. Germline assignment: CDR1 SGHTA and CDR2 FQGNSA. CDR3 nucleotide sequence: TGTGCCAGCAGCCGTCTGAGCGGGGGGGCTAGAGATACGCAGTATTTT. Translation gives CASSRLSGGARDTQYF.

This chain joins TRBV18 and TRBJ2-3, with TRBD1 matching over 7 bases. Trimming at V came to 0 bases and at J to 5 bases, leaving 5 bases not matched to a gene. Germline values: CDR1 KGHSH, CDR2 LQKENI. The CDR3 has 15 amino acids. CDR3 sequence (DNA): TGTGCCAGCTCACCACCGTTCTCAGGGGGAGATACGCAGTATTTT. Amino acid sequence: CASSPPFSGGDTQYF.

The chain couples TRBV7-2 to TRBJ1-2, with TRBD1 identical over 7 bases. J lost 9 bases, V lost 1 base, and 5 bases had no gene match. The CDR3 runs to 13 residues. Germline values: CDR1 SGHTA, CDR2 FQGNSA. CDR3 region: CASSLDRGGSYTF. CDR3 sequence (DNA): TGTGCCAGCAGCTTAGACAGGGGTGGAAGCTACACCTTC.

The J gene is TRBJ1-2, the V gene TRBV25-1; D uncertain. Germline V gene sequence: CDR1 MGHDK, CDR2 SYGVNS. The CDR3 sequence is 14 residues long. Trimming took 1 base from V and 5 from J, leaving 11 bases between them. The CDR3: CASSELENTYGYTF. CDR3 sequence (DNA): TGTGCCAGCAGTGAATTGGAGAACACTTATGGCTACACCTTC.

The V call is TRBV4-3, the J call TRBJ1-4; D remains unclear. Trimming took off 0 bases at V and 8 bases at J, with 10 bases between the two ends. CDR1 LGHNA and CDR2 YSLEER come from the germline V gene. The CDR3 spans 14 residues. Written as DNA, the CDR3 is TGCGCCAGCAGCCAAGATCGGTTTCCCGAAAAACTGTTTTTT. Translated: CASSQDRFPEKLFF.

The chain carries TRBV11-2 and TRBJ1-1, with TRBD1 as a possible D gene (6 bases). Trimming shortened V by 3 bases and J by 8 bases, and 10 bases separated the two germline ends. The CDR3 spans 12 residues. Germline CDR1 reads SGHAT; CDR2 reads FQNNGV. CDR3 region: CASSFQGLEAFF. As DNA, the CDR3 is TGTGCCAGCAGCTTTCAGGGGTTAGAAGCTTTCTTT.

The chain employs TRBV7-3 and TRBJ2-5; 7 bases fit TRBD2. In germline, CDR1 is SGHTA, CDR2 FQGTGA. There are 15 residues in the CDR3. The V and J ends lost 5 bases and 2 bases, in that order; junction bases with no gene match: 8. CDR3 loop: CASSPRAGVQETQYF. The CDR3 coding sequence is TGTGCCAGCAGCCCTCGGGCGGGGGTACAAGAGACCCAGTACTTC. The full variable domain, in which reference TRBV7-3 and TRBJ2-5 provide the parts outside the CDR3, is GAGVSQTPSNKVTEKGKYVELRCDPISGHTALYWYRQSLGQGPEFLIYFQGTGAADDSGLPNDRFFAVRPEGSVSTLKIQRTERGDSAVYLCASSPRAGVQETQYFGPGTRLLVL.

The chain is built from TRBV9 and TRBJ1-1, with 9 bases matching TRBD1. Germline V lookup: CDR1 SGDLS, CDR2 YYNGEE. The CDR3 runs to 17 residues. Unmatched junction bases numbered 10, after V lost 4 bases and J lost 0 bases. Here the CDR3 reads CASSSIPGDRVNTEAFF. As DNA, the CDR3 is TGTGCCAGCAGCTCCATACCCGGGGACAGGGTGAACACTGAAGCTTTCTTT.

The V gene is TRBV10-3, the J gene TRBJ1-1, with D hard to call. V was cut by 8 bases and J by 3 bases, with 13 bases left in between. Germline lookup yields CDR1 ENHRY and CDR2 SYGVKD. The CDR3 is made up of 13 amino acids. The CDR3 DNA reads as TGTGCCATCGGTAAAAGGGAGGACACTGAAGCTTTCTTT. It is translated as CAIGKREDTEAFF.

The chain uses TRBV7-2 and TRBJ1-2; 10 bases map to TRBD1. The CDR3 extends over 13 amino acids. The V segment lost 5 bases and the J segment 5 bases; nucleotides outside the gene matches: 2. CDR1 is SGHTA and CDR2 is FQGNSA in the germline V gene. The CDR3 spells CASSQDRGYGYTF. CDR3 coding DNA: TGTGCCAGCAGCCAGGACAGGGGGTATGGCTACACCTTC.

The DNA for the CDR3 is TGTGCCAGTAGTCCGGACAGGGATACGCAGTATTTT. It codes for CASSPDRDTQYF. The V and J genes are TRBV19 and TRBJ2-3, with 7 bases identical to TRBD1. The germline CDR1 and CDR2 sequences are LNHDA and SQIVND (reference sequence). This CDR3 has 12 amino acids. V was clipped by 5 bases and J by 6 bases; unmatched bases: 2.

This clone was counted a single time. V gene TRBV5-4 combines with J gene TRBJ1-4, with D maybe TRBD1 (6 bases). The CDR3 is made up of 14 amino acids. With 4 bases removed from V and 7 bases from J, the gap between germline ends came to 14 bases. Germline V lookup: CDR1 SGHNT, CDR2 YYREEE (reference sequence). CDR3 residues: CASSPGQFGEKLFF. The CDR3 DNA reads TGTGCCAGCAGCCCAGGACAGTTTGGTGAAAAACTGTTTTTT.

The chain has TRBV7-2 and TRBJ1-3; 7 bases fit TRBD1. V lost 4 bases to trimming and J lost 4 bases; unmatched junction nucleotides: 7. The CDR3 extends over 15 amino acids. CDR1 is SGHTA and CDR2 is FQGNSA in the germline V gene. This chain's CDR3 is CASSYSDRFGNTIYF. DNA for the CDR3: TGTGCCAGCAGCTACTCGGACAGGTTCGGAAACACCATATATTTT. The full variable domain, in which reference TRBV7-2 and TRBJ1-3 provide the parts outside the CDR3, is GAGVSQSPSNKVTEKGKDVELRCDPISGHTALYWYRQSLGQGLEFLIYFQGNSAPDKSGLPSDRFSAERTGGSVSTLTIQRTQQEDSAVYLCASSYSDRFGNTIYFGEGSWLTVV.